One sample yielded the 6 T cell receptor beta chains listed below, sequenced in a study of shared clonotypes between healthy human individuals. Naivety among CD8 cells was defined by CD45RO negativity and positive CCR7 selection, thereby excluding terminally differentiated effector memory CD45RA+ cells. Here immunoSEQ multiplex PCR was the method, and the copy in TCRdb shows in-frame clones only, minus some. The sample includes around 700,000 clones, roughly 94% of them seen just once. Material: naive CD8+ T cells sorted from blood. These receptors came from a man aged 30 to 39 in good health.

The CDR3 is CASSLTRREVLGEQYF. CDR3 nucleotides: TGTGCCAGCAGTCTTACTAGGCGGGAGGTTCTGGGCGAGCAGTACTTC. The V call is TRBV27, the J call TRBJ2-7, with 8 bases fitting TRBD2. This CDR3 is built from 16 residues. The junction had 15 bases not matched to a gene; V was cut back by 5 bases and J by 6 bases. Germline V CDR1 and CDR2: MNHEY, SMNVEV (reference sequence).

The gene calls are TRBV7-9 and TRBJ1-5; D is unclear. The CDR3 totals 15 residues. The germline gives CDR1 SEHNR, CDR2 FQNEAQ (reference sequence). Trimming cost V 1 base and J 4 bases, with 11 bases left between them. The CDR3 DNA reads TGTGCCAGCAGCTTAGAAGGAGCTCGGAATCAGCCCCAGCATTTT. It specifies CASSLEGARNQPQHF.

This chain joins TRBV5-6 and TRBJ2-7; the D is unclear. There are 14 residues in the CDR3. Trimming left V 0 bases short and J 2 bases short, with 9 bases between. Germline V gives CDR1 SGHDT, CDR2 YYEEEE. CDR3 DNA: TGTGCCAGCAGCTTGGTCGCAGGTACCTACGAGCAGTACTTC. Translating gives CASSLVAGTYEQYF.

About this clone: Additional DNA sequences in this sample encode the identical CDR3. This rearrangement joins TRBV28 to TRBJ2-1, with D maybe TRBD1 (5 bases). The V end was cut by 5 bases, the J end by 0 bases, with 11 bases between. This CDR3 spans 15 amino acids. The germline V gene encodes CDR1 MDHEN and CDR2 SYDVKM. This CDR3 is CASSLGVGSYNEQFF. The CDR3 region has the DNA TGTGCCAGCAGTCTAGGGGTTGGCTCCTACAATGAGCAGTTCTTC.

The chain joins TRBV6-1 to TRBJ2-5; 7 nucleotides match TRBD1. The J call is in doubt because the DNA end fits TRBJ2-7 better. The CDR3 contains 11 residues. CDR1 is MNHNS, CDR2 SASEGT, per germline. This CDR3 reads CASGDSYEQYF. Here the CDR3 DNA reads TGTGCCAGCGGGGACAGCTACGAGCAGTACTTC.

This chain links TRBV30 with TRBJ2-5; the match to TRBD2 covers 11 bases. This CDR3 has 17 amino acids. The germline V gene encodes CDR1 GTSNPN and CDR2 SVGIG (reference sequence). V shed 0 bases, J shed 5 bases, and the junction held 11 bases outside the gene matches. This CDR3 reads CAWSVTGTSGRPETQYF. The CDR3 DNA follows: TGTGCCTGGAGTGTAACCGGAACTAGCGGGAGACCGGAGACCCAGTACTTC.